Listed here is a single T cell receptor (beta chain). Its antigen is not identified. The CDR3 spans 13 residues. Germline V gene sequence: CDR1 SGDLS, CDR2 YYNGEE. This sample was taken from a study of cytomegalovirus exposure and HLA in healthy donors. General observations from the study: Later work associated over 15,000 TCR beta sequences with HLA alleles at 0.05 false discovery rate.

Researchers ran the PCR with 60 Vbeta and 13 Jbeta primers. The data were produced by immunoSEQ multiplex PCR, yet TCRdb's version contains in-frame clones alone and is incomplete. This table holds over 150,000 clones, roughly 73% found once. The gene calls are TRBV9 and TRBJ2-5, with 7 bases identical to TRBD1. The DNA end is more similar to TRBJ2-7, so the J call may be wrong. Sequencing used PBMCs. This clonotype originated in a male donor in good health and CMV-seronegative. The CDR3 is CALGGDRFYEQYF. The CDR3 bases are TGTGCCCTCGGTGGGGACAGATTTTACGAGCAGTACTTC.